The 29 T cell receptor beta chains given below trace back to one sample, sequenced in a study of blood T cells in healthy people across ages (dated by TCRdb to between 2014 and 2017). The library was made by 5' RACE. TCRdb lists the instrument as Illumina HiSeq 2500. A second PCR of roughly 6 to 12 cycles was performed with a sample-barcoded 5' primer and a J-beta primer mix. TCRdb itself trimmed the public reads at Q25 with fastp, ran MiXCR and retained productive beta chains. Every distinct CDR3 protein forms one entry, paired with its most common genes and DNA. This sample lists some 730,000 distinct CDR3 sequences; 22% were detected once. The ten largest clones take up roughly a fifth of the sample. The material sequenced was blood. The origin of the receptors is a man between 65 and 80 years old in good health.

The rearrangement links TRBV7-9 to TRBJ1-1; D remains ambiguous. Trimming shortened V by 6 bases and J by 6 bases, and 14 bases separated the two germline ends. Germline V CDR1 and CDR2: SEHNR, FQNEAQ (reference sequence). The CDR3 has 13 residues. This CDR3 is CASSSFVAAEAFF. The CDR3 DNA sequence: TGTGCCAGCAGTTCCTTCGTGGCGGCTGAAGCTTTCTTT.

This clonotype was recorded a few times. V is TRBV20-1 and J is TRBJ2-4, with a tentative D call TRBD2 (6 bases). The V gene's germline CDR1 is DFQATT and CDR2 SNEGSKA (reference sequence). V was pared by 1 base and J by 5 bases, with 9 bases between. The CDR3 spans 13 residues. DNA of the CDR3: TGCAGTGCTAGAGGGGACTGGCAAAACATTCAGTACTTC. Translating gives CSARGDWQNIQYF.

The chain links TRBV24-1 to TRBJ2-1, with a possible D match to TRBD2 (5 bases). The germline CDR1 and CDR2 sequences are KGHDR and SFDVKD. V lost 1 base, J lost 5 bases, and 14 bases lay in between. The CDR3 spans 16 residues. The CDR3 DNA follows: TGTGCCACCAGTGATTTTACCAGCGGAAGCCACAATGAGCAGTTCTTC. This encodes CATSDFTSGSHNEQFF.

The rearrangement joins TRBV20-1 to TRBJ1-2, with a possible D match to TRBD1 (5 bases). The ends were cut back, 5 bases at V and 7 bases at J, with 23 bases in the middle. This CDR3 region has 15 residues. Germline V gene sequence: CDR1 DFQATT, CDR2 SNEGSKA (reference sequence). The DNA of the CDR3 is TGCAGTGCTCTCTCCTCAGGGACCACTATTTCTGGCTACACCTTC. Translation gives CSALSSGTTISGYTF.

A word on this clonotype: One end of the junction varies from germline; a read error may be responsible. The gene calls are TRBV7-2 and TRBJ2-3; D might be TRBD1 (5 bases). The germline CDR1 and CDR2 sequences are SGHTA and FQGNSA. The CDR3 spans 16 residues. The CDR3 protein is CASSFQGYPNTGTQYF. The DNA of the CDR3 is TGTGCCAGCAGCTTTCAGGGATATCCTAACACAGGTACGCAGTATTTT.

The chain carries TRBV6-6 and TRBJ1-2; no definite D call. CDR1 is MNHNY, CDR2 SVGAGI, per germline (reference sequence). The V gene lost 4 bases and the J gene lost 8 bases, with 17 bases spanning the gap. The CDR3 runs to 14 residues. The chain's CDR3 is CASSFLDSPGGYTF. In DNA form, the CDR3 reads TGTGCCAGCAGTTTCCTAGACTCGCCCGGGGGCTACACCTTC.

This sequence joins TRBV25-1 and TRBJ1-2, with D perhaps matching TRBD1 (5 bases). V was clipped by 8 bases and J by 4 bases, with 23 bases between them. The germline V gene encodes CDR1 MGHDK and CDR2 SYGVNS. This CDR3 has 16 residues. The chain's CDR3 is CASQRQGFFSSYGYTF. The CDR3 nucleotides read TGTGCCAGCCAGCGGCAGGGTTTCTTCTCTTCCTATGGCTACACCTTC.

V gene TRBV5-1 combines with J gene TRBJ2-5, with D possibly TRBD1 on 6 matching bases. V was clipped by 0 bases and J by 4 bases, with 13 bases between them. The CDR3 sequence is 15 residues long. Per the germline V gene, CDR1 is SGHRS and CDR2 is YFSETQ. CDR3 coding DNA: TGCGCCAGCAGCTTGGCTGTGGGACAAGTAGAGACCCAGTACTTC. This codes for CASSLAVGQVETQYF. Full variable domain (remainder filled in from reference TRBV5-1 and TRBJ2-5): KAGVTQTPRYLIKTRGQQVTLSCSPISGHRSVSWYQQTPGQGLQFLFEYFSETQRNKGNFPGRFSGRQFSNSRSEMNVSTLELGDSALYLCASSLAVGQVETQYFGPGTRLLVL.

Regarding this clonotype: A much more abundant neighbour one base away suggests this may be a read error. CDR3 nucleotides: TGTGCCAGCAGACAACTAGCGGGAGAAGAGACCCAGTACTTC. Translated, it gives CASRQLAGEETQYF. The rearrangement links TRBV5-6 to TRBJ2-1, with 11 nucleotides matching TRBD2. The J call could be wrong; TRBJ2-5 is a better fit for the DNA end. Germline V gene data show CDR1 as SGHDT and CDR2 as YYEEEE. CDR3 length equals 14 residues.

This chain links TRBV27 with TRBJ2-7; tentatively, D is TRBD1 (6 bases). CDR1 and CDR2 (germline): MNHEY, SMNVEV (reference sequence). The V gene lost 4 bases and the J gene lost 4 bases, with 20 bases spanning the gap. CDR3 length: 16 amino acids. This CDR3 reads CASSWSPPGHPYEQYV. CDR3 nucleotide sequence: TGTGCCAGCAGTTGGTCCCCTCCGGGACATCCATACGAGCAGTACGTC.

This clonotype was counted a few times. V usage is TRBV2 and J usage is TRBJ1-2; a weak D match, TRBD1 (6 bases). The CDR3 runs 14 residues. Trimming removed 7 bases at V and 0 bases at J, with 12 bases between. Germline assignment: CDR1 SNHLY and CDR2 FYNNEI. This CDR3 reads CASNRDNPNYGYTF. In nucleotides, the CDR3 is TGTGCCAGCAACCGGGACAACCCTAACTATGGCTACACCTTC.

The J gene is TRBJ2-1, the V gene TRBV20-1, with 8 positions matching TRBD2. This CDR3 comprises 14 residues. Germline values: CDR1 DFQATT, CDR2 SNEGSKA (reference sequence). The V and J ends lost 5 bases and 7 bases, in that order; junction bases with no gene match: 10. The CDR3 coding sequence is TGCAGTGCTTCTGCGGGGGGAGTTCGAAATGAGCAGTTCTTC. Its translation is CSASAGGVRNEQFF.

V usage is TRBV27 and J usage is TRBJ1-2; D not certain. In germline, CDR1 is MNHEY, CDR2 SMNVEV (reference sequence). Trimming cost V 5 bases and J 5 bases, with 21 bases left between them. There are 16 residues in the CDR3. The CDR3 bases are TGTGCCAGCAGTGCCGTTTGGGCTCTGTCCCTTTATGGCTACACCTTC. It encodes CASSAVWALSLYGYTF.

As DNA, the CDR3 is TGTGCCAGCAGTTACCCAGGAGGGGACATTCAGTACTTC. Encoded protein: CASSYPGGDIQYF. The chain combines TRBV6-6 with TRBJ2-4; the D gene is possibly TRBD2 (6 bases). Germline V gives CDR1 MNHNY, CDR2 SVGAGI (reference sequence). The CDR3 length is 13 residues. Trimming shortened V by 2 bases and J by 8 bases, and 10 bases separated the two germline ends.

This clonotype appeared a few times. This rearrangement joins TRBV20-1 to TRBJ2-3; possible D gene TRBD2, 5 bases. The CDR3 sequence is 14 residues long. Trimming cost V 5 bases and J 2 bases, with 14 bases left between them. Germline V lookup: CDR1 DFQATT, CDR2 SNEGSKA (reference sequence). The CDR3 nucleotides are TGCAGTGCTGCGACTACCGGGGTCACAGATACGCAGTATTTT. It translates to CSAATTGVTDTQYF.

This clonotype was counted only a few times. This chain connects TRBV15 to TRBJ1-1; perhaps TRBD1 as D (5 bases). Germline V lookup: CDR1 LNHNV, CDR2 YYDKDF (reference sequence). The CDR3 covers 14 residues. V lost 0 bases, J lost 5 bases, and 10 bases lay in between. This chain's CDR3 is CATSRDRVETEAFF. Written as DNA, the CDR3 is TGTGCCACCAGCAGAGACAGGGTGGAGACTGAAGCTTTCTTT.

The chain links TRBV12-3 or TRBV12-4 to TRBJ2-3; D ambiguous. The CDR3 is 12 residues long. The ends were cut back, 2 bases at V and 15 bases at J, with 15 bases in the middle. In DNA form, the CDR3 reads TGTGCCAGCAGTTTAAGGAAGGAACAACACTATTTT. Protein: CASSLRKEQHYF.

The CDR3 reads CASSPGLGGYSGYTF. The CDR3 bases are TGTGCCAGCAGCCCAGGACTGGGGGGATACTCTGGCTACACCTTC. V gene TRBV12-3 or TRBV12-4 combines with J gene TRBJ1-2, with D possibly being TRBD1 (5 bases). The ends were cut back, 6 bases at V and 7 bases at J, with 21 bases in the middle. The CDR3 contains 15 residues.

This clonotype was seen at least ten times. The chain is built from TRBV6-5 and TRBJ2-1; 7 bases line up with TRBD2. Looked up from germline, CDR1 is MNHEY and CDR2 is SVGAGI. This CDR3 spans 16 amino acids. J gave up 4 bases and V 2 bases, and 8 bases lay outside the gene matches. This chain's CDR3 is CASSYPSQRGYNEQFF. As DNA, the CDR3 is TGTGCCAGCAGTTACCCGTCACAGCGGGGATACAATGAGCAGTTCTTC.

The sample holds a few counts of this clonotype. This chain connects TRBV12-3 or TRBV12-4 to TRBJ1-4; no definite D call. V was pared by 1 base and J by 4 bases, with 10 bases between. The CDR3 runs to 15 residues. CDR3: CASSLGRNFNEKLFF. The CDR3 coding sequence is TGTGCCAGCAGTTTAGGCCGGAATTTTAATGAAAAACTGTTTTTT.

This clonotype was counted a few times. The chain employs TRBV5-1 and TRBJ2-3; D not certain. The CDR3 totals 13 residues. The germline V and J ends were trimmed by 0 bases and 4 bases, with 6 bases remaining between them. CDR1 is SGHRS and CDR2 is YFSETQ in the germline V gene. CDR3 loop: CASSLETADTQYF. The CDR3 DNA is TGCGCCAGCAGCTTGGAGACGGCAGATACGCAGTATTTT. Complete variable domain (other parts from reference TRBV5-1 and TRBJ2-3): KAGVTQTPRYLIKTRGQQVTLSCSPISGHRSVSWYQQTPGQGLQFLFEYFSETQRNKGNFPGRFSGRQFSNSRSEMNVSTLELGDSALYLCASSLETADTQYFGPGTRLTVL.

The chain couples TRBV28 to TRBJ1-1; possibly TRBD1 for D (5 bases). This CDR3 contains 13 residues. The germline CDR1 and CDR2 sequences are MDHEN and SYDVKM. V shed 3 bases and J shed 10 bases, with 15 bases lying between them. The CDR3 DNA follows: TGTGCCAGCAGTTTTGTTGGACACGAAAGAGCTTTCTTT. Translation gives CASSFVGHERAFF.

This clonotype was detected only a few times. This sequence joins TRBV18 and TRBJ2-3; D is tentatively TRBD1 or TRBD2 (5 bases each). Germline V lookup: CDR1 KGHSH, CDR2 LQKENI. The V end lost 5 bases, the J end lost 3 bases, and 15 bases lay between the germline ends. This CDR3 has 15 amino acids. This CDR3 reads CASSTGPEGTDTQYF. In DNA, the CDR3 is TGTGCCAGCTCAACAGGACCCGAGGGAACAGATACGCAGTATTTT.

In this sample, this clonotype turned up a few times. The genes are TRBV18 and TRBJ1-2, with a weak D call TRBD1 (5 bases). Trimming cost V 3 bases and J 3 bases, with 11 bases left between them. This CDR3 is built from 14 residues. Germline V gene lookup returns CDR1 KGHSH and CDR2 LQKENI. CDR3 nucleotides: TGTGCCAGCTCACCGGAGGGGACCCACTATGGCTACACCTTC. It codes for CASSPEGTHYGYTF. The full variable domain, its missing parts supplied by reference TRBV18 and TRBJ1-2, is NAGVMQNPRHLVRRRGQEARLRCSPMKGHSHVYWYRQLPEEGLKFMVYLQKENIIDESGMPKERFSAEFPKEGPSILRIQQVVRGDSAAYFCASSPEGTHYGYTFGSGTRLTVV.

V gene TRBV20-1 combines with J gene TRBJ2-7; 8 bases match TRBD2. The J call is in doubt because the DNA end fits TRBJ2-5 better. The CDR3 sequence is 16 residues long. The germline V gene encodes CDR1 DFQATT and CDR2 SNEGSKA (reference sequence). The CDR3 loop reads CSARVLGRGGLETQYF. The DNA of the CDR3 is TGCAGTGCTAGGGTACTTGGTCGGGGGGGCCTTGAGACCCAGTACTTC.

This rearrangement joins TRBV20-1 to TRBJ2-5; D might be TRBD1 (6 bases). The better agreement between TRBJ2-1 and the DNA end casts doubt on the J call. The CDR3 has 16 residues. Germline values: CDR1 DFQATT, CDR2 SNEGSKA (reference sequence). The chain's CDR3 is CSARDRHREGMNEQFF. In DNA form, the CDR3 reads TGCAGTGCTAGAGATAGACACAGGGAAGGAATGAATGAGCAGTTCTTC.

There are a few counts of this clonotype. The chain couples TRBV29-1 to TRBJ2-3; D gene uncertain. Trimming left V 4 bases short and J 4 bases short, with 9 bases between. CDR3 length: 12 residues. Germline loops: CDR1 SQVTM, CDR2 ANQGSEA. This chain's CDR3 is CSVAGLADTQYF. CDR3 sequence (DNA): TGCAGCGTTGCCGGGCTCGCAGATACGCAGTATTTT.

The J gene is TRBJ2-7, the V gene TRBV27, with a tentative D call TRBD2 (6 bases). Deletions cut 7 bases from V and 6 bases from J, with 16 bases between. From germline, CDR1 is MNHEY and CDR2 SMNVEV (reference sequence). The CDR3 sequence is 13 residues long. DNA of the CDR3: TGTGCCAGCACGACCGGGCGGGGTCCCGAGCAGTACTTC. This translates into CASTTGRGPEQYF.

This clonotype was seen more than once but under ten times. This chain uses TRBV7-9 with TRBJ1-2; the D gene is possibly TRBD1 (6 bases). Trimming took off 5 bases at V and 4 bases at J, with 23 bases between the two ends. Germline V gives CDR1 SEHNR, CDR2 FQNEAQ (reference sequence). The CDR3 loop spans 17 amino acids. The DNA for the CDR3 is TGTGCCAGCAGCCCAACACTACAGGGAAAGGGGGGCTATGGCTACACCTTC. Amino acids: CASSPTLQGKGGYGYTF.